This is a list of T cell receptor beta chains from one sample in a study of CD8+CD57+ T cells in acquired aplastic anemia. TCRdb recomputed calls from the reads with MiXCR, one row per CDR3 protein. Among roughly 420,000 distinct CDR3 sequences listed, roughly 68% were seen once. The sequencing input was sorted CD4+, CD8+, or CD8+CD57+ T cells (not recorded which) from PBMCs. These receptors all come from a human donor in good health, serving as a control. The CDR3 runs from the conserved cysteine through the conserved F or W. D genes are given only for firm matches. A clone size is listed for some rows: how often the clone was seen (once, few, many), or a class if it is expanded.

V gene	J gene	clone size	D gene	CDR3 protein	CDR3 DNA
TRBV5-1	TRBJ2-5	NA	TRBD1	CASSGGTGGKETQYF	TGCGCCAGCAGCGGTGGGACAGGGGGCAAGGAGACCCAGTACTTC
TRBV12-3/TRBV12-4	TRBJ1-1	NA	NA	CASSTARGYMNTEAFF	TGTGCCAGCAGCACCGCCAGGGGTTACATGAACACTGAAGCTTTCTTT
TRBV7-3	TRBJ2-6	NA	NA	CASSPRVSSTSGRNVLTF	NA
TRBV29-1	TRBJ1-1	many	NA	CSALNTEAFF	TGCAGCGCCTTGAACACTGAAGCTTTCTTT
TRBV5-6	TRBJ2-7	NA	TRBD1	CASSLVRTTGLYF	TGTGCCAGCAGCTTGGTTCGGACGACAGGGCTATACTTC
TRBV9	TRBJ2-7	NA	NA	CASSVDLGSYEQYF	TGTGCCAGCAGCGTAGATTTGGGGTCCTACGAGCAATACTTC
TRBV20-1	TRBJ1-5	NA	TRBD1	CSGRQGAVTGKKGTMNQPQHF	TGCAGCGGACGACAGGGTGCGGTCACAGGTAAGAAAGGGACCATGAATCAGCCCCAGCATTTT
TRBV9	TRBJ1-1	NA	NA	CASSVHGREPHHF	TGTGCCAGCAGCGTACATGGCAGGGAGCCCCATCATTTT
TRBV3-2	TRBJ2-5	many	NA	CASSTRTSGGPETQYF	TGTGCCAGCAGCACCCGGACTAGCGGGGGACCGGAGACCCAGTACTTC
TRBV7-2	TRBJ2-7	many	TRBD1	CASSLVVGQGSHEQYF	TGTGCCAGCAGCTTAGTGGTGGGACAGGGGTCCCACGAGCAGTACTTC
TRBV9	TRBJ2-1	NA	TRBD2	CASSDLAGGYNEQFF	TGTGCCAGCAGCGATCTAGCGGGGGGGTACAATGAGCAGTTCTTC
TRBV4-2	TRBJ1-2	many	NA	CASKDAERANYGYTF	TGTGCCAGCAAGGATGCAGAACGAGCTAACTATGGCTACACCTTC
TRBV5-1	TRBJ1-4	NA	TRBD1	CASSTRTGGNEKLFF	TGCGCCAGCAGCACGCGGACAGGGGGCAATGAAAAACTGTTTTTT
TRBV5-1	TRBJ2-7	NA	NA	CASSLALGTSRGRESGRHEQYF	TGCGCCAGCAGCTTGGCCCTCGGCACTTCTAGAGGGCGGGAATCAGGGAGGCACGAGCAGTACTTC
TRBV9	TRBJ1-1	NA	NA	CASSLGGAGRDLWTEAFF	TGTGCCAGCAGCCTAGGCGGGGCAGGGAGGGATCTATGGACTGAAGCTTTCTTT
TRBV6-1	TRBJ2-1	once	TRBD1	CASSTGTATYNEQFF	TGTGCCAGCAGCACCGGGACAGCCACCTACAATGAGCAGTTCTTC
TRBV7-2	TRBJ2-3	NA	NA	CASTGVYTDTQYF	TGTGCCAGCACGGGGGTCTACACAGATACGCAGTATTTT
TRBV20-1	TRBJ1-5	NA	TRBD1	CSARGTYRGQPQHF	TGCAGTGCTAGAGGTACCTACAGGGGACAGCCCCAGCATTTT
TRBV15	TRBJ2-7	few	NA	CATSKGAYEQYF	TGTGCCACCAGTAAGGGGGCCTACGAGCAGTACTTC